This T cell receptor (beta chain) appears in the sequencing data of a study of blood T cell repertoires in COVID-19. At the level of the study: Whether acute or convalescent, the COVID-19 samples came from the United States, Italy and Spain. T cells, B-cell-depleted T cells, or PBMCs supplied cDNA or gDNA.

Trimming pared 7 bases from V and 1 base from J, leaving 9 bases between. The CDR3 has 13 residues. Germline V lookup: CDR1 KGHDR, CDR2 SFDVKD. In the source study's methods: Amplification with reference gene primers provided the estimates of nucleated cell counts. Method: immunoSEQ multiplex PCR; TCRdb's copy keeps in-frame clones and lacks some. From that table come the V and J calls and clone size; the DNA was used to work out D and trimming. The sample has around 140,000 clones; 85% to 90% are singletons. The sequence was obtained from a man in his 70s with active COVID-19. This rearrangement joins TRBV24-1 to TRBJ1-2; tentative D call: TRBD1 (6 bases). The sample taken for sequencing was peripheral blood. The CDR3 is CATRDSFNYGYTF. In DNA, the CDR3 is TGTGCCACCAGGGACAGCTTTAACTATGGCTACACCTTC.